This T cell receptor beta chain came from a study of T-cell reconstitution after alpha-beta-depleted transplantation in children. During its preparation, the TCRbeta library received unique molecular identifiers. In TCRdb, the PCR reads were re-called with MiXCR into one record per CDR3 protein. The repertoire holds about 420,000 distinct CDR3 sequences, with roughly a tenth as singletons. This clonotype has ten or more counts. The sequence came from a human donor who donated a stem cell graft to a child with acute myeloid leukemia. The sequences come from PBMCs from the stem cell graft donor, collected from the stem cell graft.

The CDR3 loop reads CASSSETSGNTIYF. The CDR3 nucleotides are TGCGCCAGCAGCTCCGAGACTTCTGGAAACACCATATATTTT. The chain is built from TRBV5-1 and TRBJ1-3; D is undetermined. V lost 3 bases and J lost 1, with 8 bases in between. The germline gives CDR1 SGHRS, CDR2 YFSETQ. The CDR3 contains 14 residues.